What follows are 2 T cell receptor beta chains derived from one specimen sequenced in a study of response to subunit inactivated influenza vaccine. Using its own MiXCR run on the RT-PCR reads, TCRdb lists one record per CDR3 protein. The sample holds about 580,000 distinct CDR3 sequences, 14% seen once. This specimen was PBMCs from blood, taken 12 days after vaccination. These receptor sequences come from a man aged 45-65 years who received an inactivated influenza vaccine.

Many counts were recorded for this clonotype. The gene calls are TRBV12-3 or TRBV12-4 and TRBJ2-5; 8 nucleotides line up with TRBD1. J was trimmed by 5 bases and V by 6 bases; bases with no gene match: 5. The CDR3 spans 13 residues. Written as DNA, the CDR3 is TGTGCCAGCAGCAATACAGGGGGGGAGACCCAGTACTTC. Translating it yields CASSNTGGETQYF.

This clonotype was picked up many times. V and J are TRBV12-3 or TRBV12-4 and TRBJ2-1; 8 nucleotides align to TRBD2. The CDR3 contains 14 residues. J was trimmed by 7 bases and V by 3 bases; bases with no gene match: 5. The CDR3 loop is CASSFLAGANEQFF. CDR3 sequence (DNA): TGTGCCAGCAGTTTTCTAGCGGGCGCGAATGAGCAGTTCTTC.